This paragraph reports one T cell receptor beta chain. Its antigen is still unknown. Sequencing was performed with immunoSEQ multiplex PCR; in TCRdb, only in-frame clones are kept and a portion is missing. The data show over a million clones, approximately 80% seen once. The data stem from a study of shared clonotypes between healthy human individuals. Study-wide results and limits: Shared clonotypes: approximately 5% naive CD4, about 4% naive CD8, 2.3% memory CD4, 0.4% memory CD8. Sample collection involved blood only; tissue repertoires are likely different. Clonotype sharing among the donors was expected to vary with sequencing depth. The generation probabilities recorded for non-shared clonotypes fell below those of clonotypes shared by all four donors.

Source material: memory CD4+ T cells from PBMCs. Described subset: CD45RA-negative fraction. This TCR derives from a man aged 18 to 29 in good health. Some clones in this sample may be carry-over from other donors' samples.

For the CDR3, the DNA is TGCGCCAGCAGCCAAGATACGAACAAACCCGGTGGCTACACCTTC. Translating gives CASSQDTNKPGGYTF. This chain joins TRBV4-1 and TRBJ1-2; no firm D call. Germline CDR1 is MGHRA and CDR2 is YSYEKL. V was clipped by 0 bases and J by 7 bases, with 15 bases between them. The CDR3 sequence is 15 residues long.